This T cell receptor (beta chain) emerged from a study of T cells in Graves' hyperthyroidism and ophthalmopathy. Notes on the study in general: Most expanded thyroid clonotypes above 0.001 recurred in blood. Ophthalmopathy, which appeared later, was predicted by the model a median 6.5 months before onset.

V dropped 0 bases and J dropped 2 bases, with 13 bases sitting between them. The CDR3 extends over 15 amino acids. Looked up from germline, CDR1 is DFQATT and CDR2 is SNEGSKA (reference sequence). What was amplified from RNA transcripts were TCR beta CDR3 regions. The HTBI primer set was used in a first-round RT-PCR of the TCR CDR3. Via MiXCR, TCRdb re-called the multiplex PCR reads, giving one row per CDR3 protein. This sample has 300,000 to 450,000 distinct CDR3 sequences, with more than 14% found just once. Patients were excluded for uncontrolled infection, other autoimmune disease, pregnancy or lactation. Together with thyroid ultrasound, orbital computed tomography, serum thyroxine and TRAb, clinical symptoms were used for diagnoses. This clonotype was observed at least ten times. Its antigen is undetermined.

The receptor comes from a woman in her thirties with Graves' ophthalmopathy. Sequences were obtained from blood. The chain carries TRBV20-1 and TRBJ2-5; perhaps D is TRBD1 or TRBD2 (6 bases each). CDR3 sequence (DNA): TGCAGTGCTAGAGATCGGAGGGGGGATCAAGAGACCCAGTACTTC. Its translation is CSARDRRGDQETQYF.